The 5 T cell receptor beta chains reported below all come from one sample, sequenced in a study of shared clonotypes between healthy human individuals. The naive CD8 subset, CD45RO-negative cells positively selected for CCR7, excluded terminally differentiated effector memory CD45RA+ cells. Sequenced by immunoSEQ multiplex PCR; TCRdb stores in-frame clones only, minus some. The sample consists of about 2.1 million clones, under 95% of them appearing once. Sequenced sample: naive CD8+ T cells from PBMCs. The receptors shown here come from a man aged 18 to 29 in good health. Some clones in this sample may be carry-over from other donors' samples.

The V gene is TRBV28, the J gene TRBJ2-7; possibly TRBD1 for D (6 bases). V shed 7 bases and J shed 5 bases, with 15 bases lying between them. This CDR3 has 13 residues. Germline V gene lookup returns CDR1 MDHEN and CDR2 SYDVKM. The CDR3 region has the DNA TGTGCCAGCACCGCCCAGGGGCCTCACGAGCAGTACTTC. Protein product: CASTAQGPHEQYF.

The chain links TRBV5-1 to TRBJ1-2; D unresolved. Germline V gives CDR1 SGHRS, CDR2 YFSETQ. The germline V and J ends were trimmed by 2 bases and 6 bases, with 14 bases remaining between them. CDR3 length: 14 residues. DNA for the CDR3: TGCGCCAGCAGCTTTCGGGAGGGCGGTAATGGCTACACCTTC. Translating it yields CASSFREGGNGYTF.

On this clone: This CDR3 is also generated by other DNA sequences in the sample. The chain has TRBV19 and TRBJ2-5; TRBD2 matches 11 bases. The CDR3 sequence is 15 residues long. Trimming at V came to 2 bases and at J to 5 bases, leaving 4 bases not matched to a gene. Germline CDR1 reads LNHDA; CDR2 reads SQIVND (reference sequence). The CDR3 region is CASSILAGGPETQYF. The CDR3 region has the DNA TGTGCCAGTAGTATACTAGCGGGAGGACCCGAGACCCAGTACTTC. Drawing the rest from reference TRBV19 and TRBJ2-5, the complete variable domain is DGGITQSPKYLFRKEGQNVTLSCEQNLNHDAMYWYRQDPGQGLRLIYYSQIVNDFQKGDIAEGYSVSREKKESFPLTVTSAQKNPTAFYLCASSILAGGPETQYFGPGTRLLVL.

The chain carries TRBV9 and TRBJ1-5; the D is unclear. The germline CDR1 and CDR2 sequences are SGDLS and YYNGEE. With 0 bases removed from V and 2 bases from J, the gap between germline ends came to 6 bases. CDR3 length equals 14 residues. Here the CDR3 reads CASSVVGGNQPQHF. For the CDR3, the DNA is TGTGCCAGCAGCGTAGTCGGGGGCAATCAGCCCCAGCATTTT.

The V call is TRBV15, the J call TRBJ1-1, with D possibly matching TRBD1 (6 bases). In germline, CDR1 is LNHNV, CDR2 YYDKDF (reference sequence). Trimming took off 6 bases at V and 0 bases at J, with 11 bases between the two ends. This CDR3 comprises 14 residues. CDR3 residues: CATRDTGLNTEAFF. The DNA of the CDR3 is TGTGCCACCAGGGATACAGGGCTGAACACTGAAGCTTTCTTT.